Listed below are T cell receptor beta chains from one sample, sequenced in a study of blood T cells in healthy people across ages. A single record per CDR3 protein comes from TCRdb applying MiXCR to the 5' RACE reads. The data contain 600,000 to 850,000 distinct CDR3 sequences, 25% of them singletons. This sample was shared with a second study, whose subject was T cells of mothers and their children.

Sequenced: blood. The receptors originated from a boy between 5 and 17 years old in good health. CDR3s include the opening cysteine and the closing phenylalanine or tryptophan. The D gene is left open where the match is weak. Expanded clones get a size class; other rows say once, few or many, or leave the size out.

CDR3 length: 20; J gene: TRBJ2-5; D gene: -; clone size: few; V gene: TRBV11-1; CDR3 DNA: TGTGCCAGCAGCTTAGCTAGCGGGTCCATCAAGGGGGCCTACCAAGAGACCCAGTACTTC; CDR3 protein: CASSLASGSIKGAYQETQYF
CDR3 length: 15; J gene: TRBJ1-1; D gene: TRBD1; clone size: -; V gene: TRBV29-1; CDR3 DNA: TGCAGCGTTTCGTACAGGGGCCGTCTGAACACTGAAGCTTTCTTT; CDR3 protein: CSVSYRGRLNTEAFF
CDR3 length: 14; J gene: TRBJ2-7; D gene: TRBD1; clone size: -; V gene: TRBV29-1; CDR3 DNA: TGCAGCGGAAGAAAGGGGGCCCCCCTCTACGAGCAGTACTTC; CDR3 protein: CSGRKGAPLYEQYF
CDR3 length: 14; J gene: TRBJ1-1; D gene: -; clone size: few; V gene: TRBV29-1; CDR3 DNA: TGCAGCGTCTCAGTTCCAAACAGGGAGGACGAAGCTTTCTTT; CDR3 protein: CSVSVPNREDEAFF
CDR3 length: 15; J gene: TRBJ2-1; D gene: TRBD1; clone size: once; V gene: TRBV2; CDR3 DNA: TGTGCCAGCACCTACGACAGGGAGTCTTACAATGAGCAGTTCTTC; CDR3 protein: CASTYDRESYNEQFF
CDR3 length: 15; J gene: TRBJ1-2; D gene: -; clone size: -; V gene: TRBV18; CDR3 DNA: TGTGCCAGCTCACTATCACCCCAGGGCCCCTATGGCTACACCTTC; CDR3 protein: CASSLSPQGPYGYTF
CDR3 length: 15; J gene: TRBJ1-5; D gene: TRBD1; clone size: -; V gene: TRBV10-3; CDR3 DNA: TGTGCCATCAGTGCTACAGGGGATAGCAATCAGCCCCAGCATTTT; CDR3 protein: CAISATGDSNQPQHF
CDR3 length: 12; J gene: TRBJ1-5; D gene: -; clone size: -; V gene: TRBV28; CDR3 DNA: TGTGCCAGCAAACAGGGAAATCAGCCCCAGCATTTT; CDR3 protein: CASKQGNQPQHF
CDR3 length: 13; J gene: TRBJ2-7; D gene: -; clone size: few; V gene: TRBV29-1; CDR3 DNA: TGCAGCGCATTAGAGGGTACCCACTACGAGCAGTACTTC; CDR3 protein: CSALEGTHYEQYF
CDR3 length: 15; J gene: TRBJ2-1; D gene: TRBD2; clone size: few; V gene: TRBV12-3/TRBV12-4; CDR3 DNA: TGTGCCAGCAGTTTGCTAGCGGGGGGGGTAAATGAGCAGTTCTTC; CDR3 protein: CASSLLAGGVNEQFF
CDR3 length: 12; J gene: TRBJ2-1; D gene: -; clone size: -; V gene: TRBV7-9; CDR3 DNA: TGTGCCAGCAGTTCTCTGGACCATGAGCAGTTCTTC; CDR3 protein: CASSSLDHEQFF
CDR3 length: 12; J gene: TRBJ1-4; D gene: -; clone size: -; V gene: TRBV27; CDR3 DNA: TGTGCCAGCAGTTTGTTGGGTGGAAAACTGTTTTTT; CDR3 protein: CASSLLGGKLFF
CDR3 length: 14; J gene: TRBJ2-3; D gene: -; clone size: few; V gene: TRBV5-1; CDR3 DNA: TGCGCCAGCAGCTTGGCCAGTTACACAGATACGCAGTATTTT; CDR3 protein: CASSLASYTDTQYF
CDR3 length: 14; J gene: TRBJ2-7; D gene: TRBD1; clone size: -; V gene: TRBV29-1; CDR3 DNA: TGCAGCGTTGTCCCACAGGGGTCCGGGTACGAGCAGTACTTC; CDR3 protein: CSVVPQGSGYEQYF
CDR3 length: 15; J gene: TRBJ2-3; D gene: TRBD2; clone size: -; V gene: TRBV15; CDR3 DNA: TGTGCCACCAGCAGAGGGACTAGCAGTCTCGGTACGCAGTATTTT; CDR3 protein: CATSRGTSSLGTQYF
CDR3 length: 15; J gene: TRBJ2-5; D gene: -; clone size: few; V gene: TRBV5-1; CDR3 DNA: TGCGCCAGCAGCTTGGGCGGCAATTCGGGAGAGACCCAGTACTTC; CDR3 protein: CASSLGGNSGETQYF
CDR3 length: 13; J gene: TRBJ2-7; D gene: TRBD1; clone size: few; V gene: TRBV28; CDR3 DNA: TGTGCCAGCAAGGGGACAGCTACCTACGAGCAGTACTTC; CDR3 protein: CASKGTATYEQYF
CDR3 length: 12; J gene: TRBJ2-1; D gene: -; clone size: -; V gene: TRBV12-3/TRBV12-4; CDR3 DNA: TGTGCCAGCAGTTTCGGGGGAGATGAGCAGTTCTTC; CDR3 protein: CASSFGGDEQFF
CDR3 length: 15; J gene: TRBJ2-1; D gene: -; clone size: few; V gene: TRBV29-1; CDR3 DNA: TGCAGCGTTGAAGAACGGGAAGCGACCTACAATGAGCAGTTCTTC; CDR3 protein: CSVEEREATYNEQFF
CDR3 length: 15; J gene: TRBJ2-7; D gene: TRBD2; clone size: -; V gene: TRBV25-1; CDR3 DNA: TGTGCCAGCAGCTCCGGACTAGCGAGCGGCTACGAGCAGTACTTC; CDR3 protein: CASSSGLASGYEQYF
CDR3 length: 14; J gene: TRBJ1-4; D gene: -; clone size: -; V gene: TRBV7-2; CDR3 DNA: TGTGCCAGCAGCTTATGGGGCAGTAATGAAAAACTGTTTTTT; CDR3 protein: CASSLWGSNEKLFF
CDR3 length: 16; J gene: TRBJ2-2; D gene: -; clone size: -; V gene: TRBV6-6; CDR3 DNA: TGTGCCAGCAGTGATCGACGGGGTCCGGGTACCGGGGAGCTGTTTTTT; CDR3 protein: CASSDRRGPGTGELFF
CDR3 length: 16; J gene: TRBJ1-1; D gene: TRBD1; clone size: -; V gene: TRBV7-9; CDR3 DNA: TGTGCCAGCAGCTTCGGTGCAGGGGGCTATGGCACTGAAGCTTTCTTT; CDR3 protein: CASSFGAGGYGTEAFF
CDR3 length: 13; J gene: TRBJ2-7; D gene: -; clone size: -; V gene: TRBV12-3/TRBV12-4; CDR3 DNA: TGTGCCAGCACTGGGGGGCCAACGTACGAGCAGTACTTC; CDR3 protein: CASTGGPTYEQYF
CDR3 length: 16; J gene: TRBJ2-7; D gene: TRBD2; clone size: -; V gene: TRBV7-8; CDR3 DNA: TGTGCCAGCAGCACATGGAGTCAGCGGGGTAGCCACGAGCAGTACTTC; CDR3 protein: CASSTWSQRGSHEQYF
CDR3 length: 13; J gene: TRBJ1-4; D gene: -; clone size: few; V gene: TRBV7-2; CDR3 DNA: TGTGCCAGTAGGGGTCTAGGAGGTGAAAAACTGTTTTTT; CDR3 protein: CASRGLGGEKLFF
CDR3 length: 13; J gene: TRBJ2-7; D gene: -; clone size: -; V gene: TRBV4-1; CDR3 DNA: TGCGCCAGCAGCCAGGGGTGGACAGACGAGCAGTACTTC; CDR3 protein: CASSQGWTDEQYF
CDR3 length: 15; J gene: TRBJ1-2; D gene: -; clone size: few; V gene: TRBV12-3/TRBV12-4; CDR3 DNA: TGTGCCAGCAGGACAGGTGGGAAGAGGAACTATGGCTACACCTTC; CDR3 protein: CASRTGGKRNYGYTF
CDR3 length: 13; J gene: TRBJ2-1; D gene: -; clone size: few; V gene: TRBV12-5; CDR3 DNA: TGTGCTAGTGGTTTAAGGCTAAACAATGAGCAGTTCTTC; CDR3 protein: CASGLRLNNEQFF
CDR3 length: 13; J gene: TRBJ1-6; D gene: -; clone size: few; V gene: TRBV7-3; CDR3 DNA: TGTGCCAGCAGCTTAGGGGGGATTTCACCCCTCCACTTT; CDR3 protein: CASSLGGISPLHF
CDR3 length: 17; J gene: TRBJ1-2; D gene: -; clone size: -; V gene: TRBV7-3; CDR3 DNA: TGTGCCAGCAGCTTAAATCCCGCCGGCAGCACTAACTATGGCTACACCTTC; CDR3 protein: CASSLNPAGSTNYGYTF
CDR3 length: 16; J gene: TRBJ2-1; D gene: -; clone size: few; V gene: TRBV11-3; CDR3 DNA: TGTGCCAGCAGCTTGGAGGACAAAATACATATTAATGAGCAGTTCTTC; CDR3 protein: CASSLEDKIHINEQFF
CDR3 length: 14; J gene: TRBJ1-3; D gene: -; clone size: few; V gene: TRBV11-2; CDR3 DNA: TGTGCCAGCAGCTTATGGGATTCTGGAAACACCATATATTTT; CDR3 protein: CASSLWDSGNTIYF
CDR3 length: 14; J gene: TRBJ2-3; D gene: -; clone size: few; V gene: TRBV9; CDR3 DNA: TGTGCCAGCAGCGTAGATAAGAGCACAGATACGCAGTATTTT; CDR3 protein: CASSVDKSTDTQYF
CDR3 length: 15; J gene: TRBJ2-7; D gene: -; clone size: -; V gene: TRBV27; CDR3 DNA: TGTGCCAGCAGTTTAAGGGCAGCGAGTACCTACGAGCAGTACTTC; CDR3 protein: CASSLRAASTYEQYF
CDR3 length: 15; J gene: TRBJ2-1; D gene: -; clone size: -; V gene: TRBV10-3; CDR3 DNA: TGTGCCATCAGTGAGTCCGACGCCTCCTATGATGAGCAGTTCTTC; CDR3 protein: CAISESDASYDEQFF
CDR3 length: 15; J gene: TRBJ2-7; D gene: TRBD2; clone size: -; V gene: TRBV29-1; CDR3 DNA: TGCAGCGTTGTGGGGACTAGCGGAGCCACCTACGAGCAGTACTTC; CDR3 protein: CSVVGTSGATYEQYF
CDR3 length: 16; J gene: TRBJ2-1; D gene: -; clone size: -; V gene: TRBV4-2; CDR3 DNA: TGTGCCAGCAGCCATCAGGACCGGGACCCCTCCAATGAGCAGTTCTTC; CDR3 protein: CASSHQDRDPSNEQFF
CDR3 length: 16; J gene: TRBJ1-3; D gene: -; clone size: few; V gene: TRBV3-1; CDR3 DNA: TGTGCCAGCAGCCAAGCATATCCTGACTCTGGAAACACCATATATTTT; CDR3 protein: CASSQAYPDSGNTIYF
CDR3 length: 12; J gene: TRBJ2-1; D gene: -; clone size: -; V gene: TRBV12-3/TRBV12-4; CDR3 DNA: TGTGCCAACAGTTTCTCTTCGGATGAGCAGTTCTTC; CDR3 protein: CANSFSSDEQFF
CDR3 length: 15; J gene: TRBJ2-1; D gene: -; clone size: -; V gene: TRBV9; CDR3 DNA: TGTGCCAGCAGCGTAGGGCCGGCCACTCGCAATGAGCAGTTCTTC; CDR3 protein: CASSVGPATRNEQFF
CDR3 length: 14; J gene: TRBJ2-7; D gene: -; clone size: -; V gene: TRBV5-1; CDR3 DNA: TGCGCCAGCAGCATCCAGGGCCCGCCCTACGAGCAGTACTTC; CDR3 protein: CASSIQGPPYEQYF